The next 7 T cell receptor beta chains were all read from a single sample in a study of blood T cell repertoires in COVID-19. The protocol was immunoSEQ multiplex PCR, while the TCRdb copy is restricted to in-frame clones and leaves out a portion. This sample yields more than 200,000 clones, of which 87% are seen a single time; approximately 3.3% belongs to the top ten. The sequenced sample was peripheral blood. The source of these receptors is a man aged 18 to 29 with active or convalescent COVID-19.

The chain employs TRBV4-2 and TRBJ2-3; D perhaps matches TRBD2 (6 bases). Germline CDR1 LGHNA, CDR2 YNFKEQ. The CDR3 consists of 15 residues. Deletions cut 0 bases from V and 4 bases from J, with 11 bases between. The CDR3 DNA reads TGTGCCAGCAGCCAAGAAACGGGGGTGTCAGATACGCAGTATTTT. It specifies CASSQETGVSDTQYF.

This sequence joins TRBV2 and TRBJ2-5; 7 positions match TRBD2. This CDR3 contains 14 residues. The germline CDR1 and CDR2 sequences are SNHLY and FYNNEI. J was trimmed by 3 bases and V by 4 bases; bases with no gene match: 5. The CDR3 DNA reads as TGTGCCAGCAGTGTGGGGGGGAGGGAAGAGACCCAGTACTTC. Protein product: CASSVGGREETQYF.

The chain uses TRBV14 and TRBJ2-5, with D maybe TRBD2 (5 bases). V was shortened by 2 bases and J by 2 bases, with 15 bases between the two germline ends. CDR3 length: 16 residues. CDR1 and CDR2 from the germline V gene are SGHDN and FVKESK. The CDR3 is CASSQPRGSGQETQYF. The CDR3 coding sequence is TGTGCCAGCAGCCAACCCCGAGGCAGCGGACAAGAGACCCAGTACTTC. The full variable domain, its missing parts supplied by reference TRBV14 and TRBJ2-5, is EAGVTQFPSHSVIEKGQTVTLRCDPISGHDNLYWYRRVMGKEIKFLLHFVKESKQDESGMPNNRFLAERTGGTYSTLKVQPAELEDSGVYFCASSQPRGSGQETQYFGPGTRLLVL.

In this sample, this clone turned up a few times. The chain recombines TRBV9 with TRBJ1-4, with 9 bases identical to TRBD1. Trimming removed 0 bases from V and 6 bases from J; junction bases left unmatched: 3. The CDR3 runs to 15 residues. Germline CDR1 SGDLS, CDR2 YYNGEE. The CDR3 sequence is CASSVGRQGDEKLFF. The DNA for the CDR3 is TGTGCCAGCAGCGTAGGTCGACAGGGGGATGAAAAACTGTTTTTT.

J is TRBJ1-1 and V is TRBV7-6, with D perhaps matching TRBD1 (5 bases). Germline V gives CDR1 SGHVS, CDR2 FNYEAQ. Between the trimmed V and J ends, which lost 2 bases and 3 bases, there was a span of 7 bases. The CDR3 covers 13 residues. The CDR3 here is CASSLKGDTEAFF. For the CDR3, the DNA is TGTGCCAGCAGCTTAAAAGGGGACACTGAAGCTTTCTTT.

The chain joins TRBV10-2 to TRBJ2-1, with 7 bases identical to TRBD1. Germline V lookup: CDR1 WSHSY, CDR2 SAAADI. This CDR3 region has 15 residues. The V segment lost 4 bases and the J segment 6 bases; nucleotides outside the gene matches: 9. CDR3 residues: CASSGPGQSSNEQFF. As DNA, the CDR3 is TGCGCCAGCAGTGGGCCGGGACAGTCTTCCAATGAGCAGTTCTTC.

The V call is TRBV9, the J call TRBJ2-7; a weak D match, TRBD1 (5 bases). Trimming shortened V by 2 bases and J by 1 base, and 7 bases separated the two germline ends. The CDR3 extends over 13 amino acids. Germline values: CDR1 SGDLS, CDR2 YYNGEE. CDR3 sequence (DNA): TGTGCCAGCAGCGTGACAGAATCCTACGAGCAGTACTTC. Translating gives CASSVTESYEQYF. The whole variable domain, filled in from reference TRBV9 and TRBJ2-7, reads DSGVTQTPKHLITATGQRVTLRCSPRSGDLSVYWYQQSLDQGLQFLIQYYNGEERAKGNILERFSAQQFPDLHSELNLSSLELGDSALYFCASSVTESYEQYFGPGTRLTVT.